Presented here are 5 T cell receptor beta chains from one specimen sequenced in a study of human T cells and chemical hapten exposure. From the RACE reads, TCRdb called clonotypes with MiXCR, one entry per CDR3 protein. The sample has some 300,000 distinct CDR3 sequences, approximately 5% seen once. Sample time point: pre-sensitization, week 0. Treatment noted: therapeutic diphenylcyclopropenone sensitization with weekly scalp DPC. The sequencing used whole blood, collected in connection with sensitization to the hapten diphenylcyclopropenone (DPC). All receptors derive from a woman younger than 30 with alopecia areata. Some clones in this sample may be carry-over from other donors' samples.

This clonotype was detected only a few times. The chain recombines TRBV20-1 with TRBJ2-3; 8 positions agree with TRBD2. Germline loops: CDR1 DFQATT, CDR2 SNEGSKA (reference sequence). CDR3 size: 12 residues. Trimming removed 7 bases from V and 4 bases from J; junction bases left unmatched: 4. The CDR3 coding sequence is TGCAGTGTACGGGGGGGCCCAGATACGCAGTATTTT. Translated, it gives CSVRGGPDTQYF.

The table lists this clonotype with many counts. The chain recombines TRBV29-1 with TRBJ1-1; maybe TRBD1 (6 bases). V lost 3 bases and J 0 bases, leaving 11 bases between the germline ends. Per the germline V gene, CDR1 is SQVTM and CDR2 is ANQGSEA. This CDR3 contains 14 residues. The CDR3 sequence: CSVETGAMNTEAFF. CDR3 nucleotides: TGCAGCGTTGAGACAGGAGCCATGAACACTGAAGCTTTCTTT.

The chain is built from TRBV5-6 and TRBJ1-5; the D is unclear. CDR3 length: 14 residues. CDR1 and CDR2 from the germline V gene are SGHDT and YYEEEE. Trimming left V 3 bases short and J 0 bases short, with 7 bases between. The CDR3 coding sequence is TGTGCCAGCAGCTCAACACTTAGCAATCAGCCCCAGCATTTT. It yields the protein CASSSTLSNQPQHF.

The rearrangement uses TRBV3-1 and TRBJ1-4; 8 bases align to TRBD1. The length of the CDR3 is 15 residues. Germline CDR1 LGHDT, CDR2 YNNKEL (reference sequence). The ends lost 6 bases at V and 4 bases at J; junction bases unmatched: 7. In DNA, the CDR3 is TGTGCCAGCAGATCCAGGGGGCGAGGTAATGAAAAACTGTTTTTT. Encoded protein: CASRSRGRGNEKLFF.

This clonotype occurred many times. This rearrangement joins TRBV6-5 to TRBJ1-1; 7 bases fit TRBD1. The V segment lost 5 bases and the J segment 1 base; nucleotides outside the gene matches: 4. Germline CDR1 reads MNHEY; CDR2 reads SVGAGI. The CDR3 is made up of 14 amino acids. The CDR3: CASSRGQPNTEAFF. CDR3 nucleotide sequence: TGTGCCAGCAGTCGGGGACAGCCGAACACTGAAGCTTTCTTT.